These 27 T cell receptor beta chains were all obtained from the same sample, sequenced in a study of shared clonotypes between healthy human individuals. Some clones are missing from TCRdb's copy, which holds only in-frame ones; the method was immunoSEQ multiplex PCR. Of around 2.3 million clones listed, approximately 94% are singletons. The sequenced sample consisted of naive CD4+ T cells sorted from blood. As for subset: CD45RA+ positively selected. The origin of the receptors is a man in his late teens or twenties in good health.

This clone was found once. The chain employs TRBV7-8 and TRBJ2-3; 8 bases fit TRBD2. The CDR3 loop spans 17 amino acids. The V gene end was trimmed by 2 bases and the J gene end by 6 bases; junction bases not matched to a gene: 13. The germline gives CDR1 SGHVS, CDR2 FQNEAQ. The CDR3, as DNA: TGTGCCAGCAGCTTACCCGGAGCGGGAGCCCTCACGGATACGCAGTATTTT. The encoded protein is CASSLPGAGALTDTQYF.

The V call is TRBV30, the J call TRBJ2-5, with no clear D. The CDR3 extends over 13 amino acids. Trimming shortened V by 4 bases and J by 1 base, and 10 bases separated the two germline ends. The germline V gene encodes CDR1 GTSNPN and CDR2 SVGIG (reference sequence). Here the CDR3 reads CAWMRGPQETQYF. CDR3 coding DNA: TGTGCCTGGATGAGAGGCCCCCAAGAGACCCAGTACTTC.

V gene TRBV4-1 combines with J gene TRBJ2-3; weak D call: TRBD1 (5 bases). The germline gives CDR1 MGHRA, CDR2 YSYEKL. The V end was cut by 4 bases, the J end by 3 bases, with 14 bases between. This CDR3 has 15 residues. The CDR3 region has the DNA TGCGCCAGCAGCCGAGTGGGGCAGCGAACAGATACGCAGTATTTT. Residues: CASSRVGQRTDTQYF.

This chain joins TRBV10-3 and TRBJ2-2, with D possibly being TRBD1 (5 bases). The germline V gene encodes CDR1 ENHRY and CDR2 SYGVKD. Deletions cut 6 bases from V and 4 bases from J, with 9 bases between. CDR3 length: 13 residues. CDR3: CAIRQAVTGELFF. The CDR3 DNA reads TGTGCCATCAGACAGGCCGTCACCGGGGAGCTGTTTTTT.

The V call is TRBV5-1, the J call TRBJ1-1; D is undetermined. V was clipped by 1 base and J by 6 bases, with 19 bases between them. CDR1 and CDR2 (germline): SGHRS, YFSETQ. CDR3 size: 16 residues. The CDR3 DNA is TGCGCCAGCAGCTTGAGCAGGCGGGTCAGTAGCGCTGAAGCTTTCTTT. Protein: CASSLSRRVSSAEAFF.

This clone was detected only a few times. Other DNA sequences of this sample code for an identical CDR3. CDR3 region: CASSAQETQYF. CDR3 DNA: TGCGCCAGCAGCGCCCAAGAGACCCAGTACTTC. The chain is built from TRBV5-1 and TRBJ2-5, with D hard to call. The CDR3 runs to 11 residues. Per the germline V gene, CDR1 is SGHRS and CDR2 is YFSETQ. Trimming cost V 4 bases and J 1 base, with 2 bases left between them.

This chain connects TRBV19 to TRBJ1-1; D uncertain. CDR1 and CDR2 (germline): LNHDA, SQIVND (reference sequence). With 4 bases removed from V and 6 bases from J, the gap between germline ends came to 9 bases. This CDR3 region has 12 residues. CDR3 loop: CASSRNDAEAFF. Written as DNA, the CDR3 is TGTGCCAGTAGTAGGAATGACGCTGAAGCTTTCTTT.

Comment on this clone: Other DNA variants within this sample encode the same CDR3. The chain combines TRBV7-9 with TRBJ1-6; D is ambiguous. Germline CDR1 and CDR2: SEHNR and FQNEAQ (reference sequence). V was cut by 1 base and J by 7 bases, with 5 bases left in between. The CDR3 runs to 13 residues. DNA of the CDR3: TGTGCCAGCAGCTTAGGGGGAAATTCACCCCTCCACTTT. Translated, it gives CASSLGGNSPLHF.

V and J are TRBV5-1 and TRBJ1-1, with TRBD1 matching over 7 bases. With V trimmed by 3 bases and J by 1 base, 6 bases remained unmatched. Germline assignment: CDR1 SGHRS and CDR2 YFSETQ. This CDR3 region has 15 residues. The CDR3 sequence is CASSSGTAPNTEAFF. As DNA, the CDR3 is TGCGCCAGCAGCTCAGGGACAGCCCCGAACACTGAAGCTTTCTTT.

The rearrangement links TRBV18 to TRBJ2-7; TRBD2 matches 8 bases. Trimming at V came to 3 bases and at J to 0 bases, leaving 7 bases not matched to a gene. This CDR3 is built from 16 residues. Germline CDR1 reads KGHSH; CDR2 reads LQKENI. In DNA, the CDR3 is TGTGCCAGCTCACCGGCGGGAAGCGGGGGCTCCTACGAGCAGTACTTC. It encodes CASSPAGSGGSYEQYF. The full variable domain, in which reference TRBV18 and TRBJ2-7 provide the parts outside the CDR3, is NAGVMQNPRHLVRRRGQEARLRCSPMKGHSHVYWYRQLPEEGLKFMVYLQKENIIDESGMPKERFSAEFPKEGPSILRIQQVVRGDSAAYFCASSPAGSGGSYEQYFGPGTRLTVT.

The chain carries TRBV29-1 and TRBJ1-4; D gene ambiguous. Germline loops: CDR1 SQVTM, CDR2 ANQGSEA. Trimming took 4 bases from V and 0 from J, leaving 9 bases between them. The CDR3 consists of 14 residues. CDR3 bases: TGCAGCGTTGTCTTGAGGGCAACTAATGAAAAACTGTTTTTT. This gives the protein CSVVLRATNEKLFF.

The rearrangement links TRBV4-1 to TRBJ2-3, with 11 nucleotides matching TRBD2. The CDR3 extends over 16 amino acids. Germline-derived CDR1 and CDR2 are MGHRA and YSYEKL. V shed 2 bases, J shed 2 bases, and the junction held 3 bases outside the gene matches. This chain's CDR3 is CASSQRLAGITDTQYF. CDR3 bases: TGCGCCAGCAGCCAACGACTAGCGGGGATCACAGATACGCAGTATTTT.

This chain joins TRBV5-4 and TRBJ2-7, with D maybe TRBD1 (5 bases). Trimming removed 0 bases from V and 3 bases from J, with 25 bases in between. In germline, CDR1 is SGHNT, CDR2 YYREEE (reference sequence). CDR3 length: 19 residues. CDR3 amino acids: CASSLGLDTGRGRIYEQYF. DNA of the CDR3: TGTGCCAGCAGCTTGGGCTTAGACACAGGCCGCGGACGGATCTACGAGCAGTACTTC.

The rearrangement uses TRBV27 and TRBJ1-3; perhaps TRBD1 as D (6 bases). The V gene's germline CDR1 is MNHEY and CDR2 SMNVEV (reference sequence). Trimming stripped 8 bases from V and 0 bases from J, with 14 bases between. This CDR3 has 15 amino acids. Here the CDR3 reads CASGGTPSSGNTIYF. The CDR3 DNA is TGTGCCAGCGGCGGGACACCCAGCTCTGGAAACACCATATATTTT.

This sequence joins TRBV30 and TRBJ2-5; D may correspond to TRBD1 or TRBD2 (5 bases each). The germline V gene has CDR1 GTSNPN and CDR2 SVGIG (reference sequence). The length of the CDR3 is 15 residues. Trimming stripped 0 bases from V and 7 bases from J, with 18 bases between. DNA of the CDR3: TGTGCCTGGAGTGTCCGGACCCAGGGTGGGGGGACCCAGTACTTC. It encodes CAWSVRTQGGGTQYF.

J is TRBJ2-2 and V is TRBV11-2, with D perhaps matching TRBD1 (5 bases). This CDR3 is built from 14 residues. V lost 5 bases and J lost 5, with 12 bases in between. Germline CDR1 is SGHAT and CDR2 is FQNNGV. Here the CDR3 DNA reads TGTGCCAGCAGCCCCGACAGTCGGACCGGGGAGCTGTTTTTT. Its translation is CASSPDSRTGELFF.

The chain is built from TRBV4-2 and TRBJ2-1; the D gene is possibly TRBD2 (6 bases). This CDR3 comprises 17 residues. Trimming shortened V by 1 base and J by 1 base, and 14 bases separated the two germline ends. Germline values: CDR1 LGHNA, CDR2 YNFKEQ. CDR3 in amino acids: CASSQGTFGGSYNEQFF. CDR3 coding DNA: TGTGCCAGCAGCCAAGGGACTTTTGGGGGGTCCTACAATGAGCAGTTCTTC.

As to this clone: Other nucleotide sequences in the sample specify the same CDR3. The chain carries TRBV5-1 and TRBJ1-2; D is perhaps TRBD1 (6 bases). The germline V and J ends were trimmed by 0 bases and 6 bases, with 9 bases remaining between them. The CDR3 runs 13 residues. CDR1 is SGHRS, CDR2 YFSETQ, per germline. CDR3 amino acids: CASSLGRGDGYTF. The CDR3 DNA is TGCGCCAGCAGCTTGGGCAGGGGAGATGGCTACACCTTC. The full variable domain, rest sourced from reference TRBV5-1 and TRBJ1-2, is KAGVTQTPRYLIKTRGQQVTLSCSPISGHRSVSWYQQTPGQGLQFLFEYFSETQRNKGNFPGRFSGRQFSNSRSEMNVSTLELGDSALYLCASSLGRGDGYTFGSGTRLTVV.

The chain employs TRBV6-1 and TRBJ2-1; no reliable D call. The V gene lost 4 bases and the J gene lost 10 bases, with 11 bases spanning the gap. The CDR3 loop spans 12 amino acids. Germline CDR1 reads MNHNS; CDR2 reads SASEGT. CDR3 nucleotides: TGTGCCAGCAGTGTCGGAGTGGGGGAGCAGTTCTTC. This codes for CASSVGVGEQFF.

The chain links TRBV10-3 to TRBJ2-1, with TRBD1 matching over 8 bases. After removal of 4 bases from V and 5 bases from J, the junction contained 4 bases not matched to a gene. The CDR3 covers 14 residues. Germline V lookup: CDR1 ENHRY, CDR2 SYGVKD. The CDR3: CAISGQGANNEQFF. The CDR3 coding sequence is TGTGCCATCAGTGGTCAGGGGGCCAACAATGAGCAGTTCTTC.

CDR3 DNA: TGTGCTAGTGGTTTGGGTCCGGGACCTACCCAAGAGACCCAGTACTTC. Amino acid sequence: CASGLGPGPTQETQYF. This sequence joins TRBV12-5 and TRBJ2-5, with D perhaps being TRBD1 or TRBD2 (5 bases each). This CDR3 is built from 16 residues. V lost 1 base and J lost 1, with 13 bases in between. The V gene's germline CDR1 is LGHNT and CDR2 FRNRAP.

The chain carries TRBV4-2 and TRBJ2-7; no firm D call. Trimming removed 0 bases at V and 0 bases at J, with 15 bases between. The V gene's germline CDR1 is LGHNA and CDR2 YNFKEQ. CDR3 size: 17 residues. The CDR3 region is CASSQDLMAISSYEQYF. Written as DNA, the CDR3 is TGTGCCAGCAGCCAAGATCTCATGGCGATTAGCTCCTACGAGCAGTACTTC.

The rearrangement links TRBV6-1 to TRBJ1-2; no definite D call. CDR1 and CDR2 (germline): MNHNS, SASEGT. Trimming stripped 7 bases from V and 7 bases from J, with 22 bases between. The CDR3 spans 15 residues. CDR3 in DNA: TGTGCCAGCACTCCCGCTCTGTCGGTGCCTCTTGGCTACACCTTC. It yields the protein CASTPALSVPLGYTF.

This chain joins TRBV29-1 and TRBJ2-1; maybe TRBD1 (6 bases). Germline-derived CDR1 and CDR2 are SQVTM and ANQGSEA. V was trimmed by 0 bases and J by 7 bases, leaving 13 bases between them. The CDR3 is made up of 14 amino acids. This CDR3 reads CSVEEGQGHNEQFF. CDR3 coding DNA: TGCAGCGTTGAAGAAGGGCAGGGGCATAATGAGCAGTTCTTC.

The chain employs TRBV6-5 and TRBJ1-6; maybe TRBD1 (5 bases). The CDR3 runs 13 residues. Germline V gene lookup returns CDR1 MNHEY and CDR2 SVGAGI. V was trimmed by 2 bases and J by 11 bases, leaving 10 bases between them. The CDR3 here is CASSYDYRTPLHF. CDR3 nucleotides: TGTGCCAGCAGTTACGACTACAGGACACCCCTCCACTTT.

V usage is TRBV6-5 and J usage is TRBJ2-3; the D gene is possibly TRBD1 (6 bases). The CDR3 loop spans 13 amino acids. The germline V gene has CDR1 MNHEY and CDR2 SVGAGI. CDR3 sequence: CASRGGITDTQYF. CDR3 bases: TGTGCATCCAGGGGCGGAATCACAGATACGCAGTATTTT.

This sequence joins TRBV7-2 and TRBJ2-5, with 10 positions matching TRBD1. There are 16 residues in the CDR3. The germline CDR1 and CDR2 sequences are SGHTA and FQGNSA. The ends lost 5 bases at V and 9 bases at J; junction bases unmatched: 15. The CDR3 loop is CASSHPGTGVRGAQYF. The CDR3 DNA reads as TGTGCCAGCAGCCACCCCGGGACAGGGGTCCGTGGGGCCCAGTACTTC.